This TCR beta chain comes out of a study of T-cell memory formation after mild COVID-19. MiXCR, applied by TCRdb to the 5' RACE reads, yields one record per CDR3 protein. The sample lists just under 350,000 distinct CDR3 sequences, 13% occurring once. This CDR3 has 13 residues. Germline assignment: CDR1 SGHNT and CDR2 YYREEE (reference sequence). V lost 4 bases and J 5 bases, leaving 12 bases between the germline ends. This sequence joins TRBV5-4 and TRBJ1-1; the D gene is possibly TRBD1 (5 bases). The sample was PBMCs or a T cell subset sorted from them (not recorded which). This TCR derives from a man between 18 and 35 years old who had mild COVID-19 (a few samples of this study predate the infection). Cell type and time point are not known. CDR3 DNA sequence: TGTGCCAGCAGCGCCCAGCAGGGTACTGAAGCTTTCTTT. This gives the protein CASSAQQGTEAFF. The variable domain in full, with the rest retrieved from reference TRBV5-4 and TRBJ1-1, is ETGVTQSPTHLIKTRGQQVTLRCSSQSGHNTVSWYQQALGQGPQFIFQYYREEENGRGNFPPRFSGLQFPNYSSELNVNALELDDSALYLCASSAQQGTEAFFGQGTRLTVV.